This T cell receptor beta chain emerged from a study of blood T cells in healthy people across ages. The overall study: Researchers report that template switching captured about one barcoded beta molecule per two T cells. Whole-study results and caveats: In older individuals, TCR beta diversity per million T cells was lower, falling roughly linearly with age. More naive CD4+ cells and higher diversity were found in long-lived than in aged donors.

V gave up 4 bases and J gave up 4 bases, with 9 bases separating them. Germline assignment: CDR1 SGHRS and CDR2 YFSETQ. The CDR3 is 13 residues long. Primers used in a second PCR of about 6 to 11 cycles were a sample-barcoded 5' primer and a J-beta primer mix. Using its own MiXCR run on the 5' RACE reads, TCRdb lists one record per CDR3 protein. The sample has about 1.8 million distinct CDR3 sequences, around half seen once. Remarks on this clonotype: The target antigen is unknown.

Each sample yielded at least 5 micrograms of PBMC total RNA. What was sequenced was blood. The sequence was obtained from a woman aged 40 to 50 in good health. V and J are TRBV5-1 and TRBJ1-5; D gene uncertain. The CDR3 region is CASSNGPNQPQHF. In DNA form, the CDR3 reads TGCGCCAGCAGCAACGGACCGAATCAGCCCCAGCATTTT.